These 14 T cell receptor beta chains came from one sample sequenced in a study of beta chain features in type 1 diabetes. Overall study findings and caveats: Among all four CD4+ subsets, Type 1 diabetes patients had TCRB CDR3s that were moderately but significantly shorter.

The investigators reverse transcribed all of the isolated RNA, so they sequenced expressed TCRB transcripts. Data came from immunoSEQ multiplex PCR; TCRdb stores just in-frame clones and leaves some out. The table records around 280,000 clones, 15% of them present only once. Their cognate antigens are unknown. What was sequenced was naive CD4+ T cells from blood. These receptor sequences come from a man aged 18 to 35 with type 1 diabetes.

There are a few counts of this clone. This chain joins TRBV4-2 and TRBJ2-3; 14 bases line up with TRBD2. Trimming removed 0 bases from V and 1 base from J; junction bases left unmatched: 6. CDR1 and CDR2 from the germline V gene are LGHNA and YNFKEQ. The CDR3 contains 19 residues. CDR3 protein: CASSQEGLAGAGRTDTQYF. DNA for the CDR3: TGTGCCAGCAGCCAAGAGGGACTAGCGGGAGCGGGTCGCACAGATACGCAGTATTTT.

This chain links TRBV7-6 with TRBJ2-3, with 9 bases lining up with TRBD1. With V trimmed by 5 bases and J by 4 bases, 7 bases remained unmatched. Germline V gene lookup returns CDR1 SGHVS and CDR2 FNYEAQ. This CDR3 region has 15 residues. CDR3 region: CASSTRTGVADTQYF. The CDR3 region has the DNA TGTGCCAGCAGCACCAGGACAGGGGTAGCAGATACGCAGTATTTT.

This clone has only a few counts. The rearrangement joins TRBV5-4 to TRBJ2-7, with D uncertain. The CDR3 has 12 residues. Germline V gene data show CDR1 as SGHNT and CDR2 as YYREEE (reference sequence). V lost 3 bases, J lost 3 bases, and 7 bases lay in between. CDR3 sequence (DNA): TGTGCCAGCAGCTCACCCGGCTACGAGCAGTACTTC. Protein product: CASSSPGYEQYF. The full variable domain, rest sourced from reference TRBV5-4 and TRBJ2-7, is ETGVTQSPTHLIKTRGQQVTLRCSSQSGHNTVSWYQQALGQGPQFIFQYYREEENGRGNFPPRFSGLQFPNYSSELNVNALELDDSALYLCASSSPGYEQYFGPGTRLTVT.

The rearrangement joins TRBV30 to TRBJ1-2, with D hard to call. Trimming stripped 5 bases from V and 2 bases from J, with 9 bases between. The CDR3 totals 12 residues. Germline V gives CDR1 GTSNPN, CDR2 SVGIG (reference sequence). The CDR3 DNA follows: TGTGCCTGGTCTAAACAGAACTATGGCTACACCTTC. Translation: CAWSKQNYGYTF.

The chain links TRBV10-3 to TRBJ2-3; 8 nucleotides agree with TRBD2. With V trimmed by 0 bases and J by 4 bases, 6 bases remained unmatched. Germline V gene sequence: CDR1 ENHRY, CDR2 SYGVKD. The CDR3 covers 16 residues. CDR3 bases: TGTGCCATCAGTGAGTCGGGAGCGGGAGAGGCAGATACGCAGTATTTT. Translation: CAISESGAGEADTQYF.

This clone was seen a handful of times. The chain is built from TRBV29-1 and TRBJ2-1; D is ambiguous. Trimming took 3 bases from V and 3 from J, leaving 9 bases between them. The CDR3 spans 13 residues. Germline V gene lookup returns CDR1 SQVTM and CDR2 ANQGSEA. The CDR3 DNA reads TGCAGCGTTGATTATGGGCTCTACAATGAGCAGTTCTTC. This codes for CSVDYGLYNEQFF.

This chain joins TRBV30 and TRBJ2-5, with TRBD1 as a possible D gene (5 bases). The J call may be in error: the DNA end matches TRBJ2-7 better. CDR3 length: 12 residues. From germline, CDR1 is GTSNPN and CDR2 SVGIG (reference sequence). CDR3 sequence reads: CAWSGGIYEQYF. The DNA for the CDR3 is TGTGCCTGGAGTGGGGGCATCTACGAGCAGTACTTC.

This clone was detected a few times. The V and J genes are TRBV20-1 and TRBJ2-4; D call uncertain. The CDR3 is 11 amino acids. V lost 0 bases, J lost 11 bases, and 8 bases lay in between. CDR1 DFQATT and CDR2 SNEGSKA come from the germline V gene (reference sequence). The CDR3 coding sequence is TGCAGTGCTAGAGAGGCGACTCTTCAGTACTTC. Its translation: CSAREATLQYF.

The chain recombines TRBV30 with TRBJ1-5; 7 bases match TRBD1. The CDR3 is made up of 14 amino acids. Per germline, CDR1 GTSNPN and CDR2 SVGIG (reference sequence). V lost 0 bases, J lost 3 bases, and 2 bases stayed unmatched. The CDR3 sequence: CAWSVQGDNQPQHF. The CDR3 DNA is TGTGCCTGGAGTGTGCAGGGGGACAATCAGCCCCAGCATTTT.

This chain uses TRBV11-2 with TRBJ2-5, with 7 positions matching TRBD2. The CDR3 spans 18 residues. The germline V gene encodes CDR1 SGHAT and CDR2 FQNNGV. The ends lost 0 bases at V and 0 bases at J; junction bases unmatched: 10. The CDR3 here is CASSLDLMTSRNQETQYF. The DNA for the CDR3 is TGTGCCAGCAGCTTAGACCTCATGACTAGCCGGAACCAAGAGACCCAGTACTTC. Full variable domain (remainder filled in from reference TRBV11-2 and TRBJ2-5): EAGVAQSPRYKIIEKRQSVAFWCNPISGHATLYWYQQILGQGPKLLIQFQNNGVVDDSQLPKDRFSAERLKGVDSTLKIQPAKLEDSAVYLCASSLDLMTSRNQETQYFGPGTRLLVL.

This chain connects TRBV11-2 to TRBJ2-1, with TRBD1 as a possible D gene (5 bases). Deletions cut 1 base from V and 4 bases from J, with 11 bases between. From germline, CDR1 is SGHAT and CDR2 FQNNGV. There are 15 residues in the CDR3. CDR3 coding DNA: TGTGCCAGCAGCTTAGGGGGCCTCAGGTACAATGAGCAGTTCTTC. Its translation is CASSLGGLRYNEQFF.

This clone was observed a handful of times. This chain uses TRBV2 with TRBJ2-7; maybe TRBD1 (6 bases). Trimming took off 2 bases at V and 2 bases at J, with 10 bases between the two ends. CDR3 length equals 14 residues. In germline, CDR1 is SNHLY, CDR2 FYNNEI. The CDR3 region is CASSERAGAYEQYF. CDR3 sequence (DNA): TGTGCCAGCAGTGAAAGGGCAGGGGCCTACGAGCAGTACTTC.

The table lists this clone with a few counts. V and J are TRBV7-2 and TRBJ1-1; D remains ambiguous. The germline V gene encodes CDR1 SGHTA and CDR2 FQGNSA. Between the trimmed V and J ends, which lost 0 bases and 1 base, there was a span of 9 bases. This CDR3 region has 15 residues. CDR3 residues: CASSLARVRNTEAFF. The CDR3 coding sequence is TGTGCCAGCAGCTTAGCGAGGGTTCGGAACACTGAAGCTTTCTTT.

This chain joins TRBV5-1 and TRBJ2-1, with 8 positions matching TRBD2. V was pared by 0 bases and J by 15 bases, with 11 bases of the junction left unmatched. Germline V gene data show CDR1 as SGHRS and CDR2 as YFSETQ. There are 14 residues in the CDR3. The CDR3 is CASSLVGAAGEVFF. Here the CDR3 DNA reads TGCGCCAGCAGCTTGGTAGGAGCAGCGGGAGAGGTGTTCTTC.